The text below deals with one T cell receptor beta chain. Its antigen is currently unknown. These data belong to a study of high-grade serous ovarian cancer treatment subgroups. Findings and limits, study-wide: Repertoire similarity ranged roughly 0.1 to 0.85 between tumors of one patient. Spatial context was lost because tumors were sequenced in bulk. Higher neoantigen levels went with greater TCR clonal relatedness. Repertoire analysis covered CDR3 alone, not CDR1 or CDR2.

Profiled with immunoSEQ multiplex PCR; TCRdb holds only in-frame clones, not every one. The sample lists approximately 9,400 clones; approximately 70% were seen once. Tumor samples were taken before definitive surgery or chemotherapy. The sample consisted of tumor tissue. This TCR came from a human donor with high-grade serous ovarian cancer.

CDR3 region: CASSLDLRDTQYF. The CDR3 region has the DNA TGTGCCAGCAGCTTAGATCTAAGGGATACGCAGTATTTT. The chain is built from TRBV11-3 and TRBJ2-3; no definite D call. The germline V gene has CDR1 SGHNT and CDR2 YENEEA. CDR3 length: 13 amino acids. V lost 0 bases to trimming and J lost 6 bases, with 7 bases between them. Full variable domain (outside the CDR3, taken from reference TRBV11-3 and TRBJ2-3): EAGVVQSPRYKIIEKKQPVAFWCNPISGHNTLYWYLQNLGQGPELLIRYENEEAVDDSQLPKDRFSAERLKGVDSTLKIQPAELGDSAVYLCASSLDLRDTQYFGPGTRLTVL.